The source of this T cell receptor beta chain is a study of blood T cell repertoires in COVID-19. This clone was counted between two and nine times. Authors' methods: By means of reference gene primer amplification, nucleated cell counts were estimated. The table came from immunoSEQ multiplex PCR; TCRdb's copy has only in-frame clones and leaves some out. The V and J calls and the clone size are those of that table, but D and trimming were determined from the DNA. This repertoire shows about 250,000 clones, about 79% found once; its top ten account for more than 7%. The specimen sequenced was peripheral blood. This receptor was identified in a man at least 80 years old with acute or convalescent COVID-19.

The CDR3 DNA is TGCGCCAGCAGTCACCAGGGTCTAGCCAAAAACATTCAGTACTTC. Translated, it gives CASSHQGLAKNIQYF. V usage is TRBV4-1 and J usage is TRBJ2-4; the D gene is possibly TRBD1 (5 bases). Germline values: CDR1 MGHRA, CDR2 YSYEKL. CDR3 length: 15 residues. Between the trimmed V and J ends, which lost 6 bases and 0 bases, there was a span of 12 bases.